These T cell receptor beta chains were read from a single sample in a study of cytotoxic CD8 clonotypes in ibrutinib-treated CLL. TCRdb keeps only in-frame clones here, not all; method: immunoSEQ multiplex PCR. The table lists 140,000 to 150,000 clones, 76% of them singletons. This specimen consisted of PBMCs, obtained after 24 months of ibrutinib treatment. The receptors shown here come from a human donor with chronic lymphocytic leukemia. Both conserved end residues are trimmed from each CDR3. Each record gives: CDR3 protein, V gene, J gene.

CDR3 protein: ASSSSGALETQY
V gene: TRBV6-6
J gene: TRBJ2-5

CDR3 protein: ASTPGGVRNIQY
V gene: TRBV19
J gene: TRBJ2-4

CDR3 protein: ASSGTLREQY
V gene: TRBV25-1
J gene: TRBJ2-7

CDR3 protein: ASSLEVGATYEQY
V gene: TRBV7-2
J gene: TRBJ2-7

CDR3 protein: ASSLTDRGMGAF
V gene: TRBV11-2
J gene: TRBJ1-1

CDR3 protein: ASSDKRGHEQF
V gene: TRBV6-4
J gene: TRBJ2-1

CDR3 protein: ASSGRIDSNQPQH
V gene: TRBV19
J gene: TRBJ1-5

CDR3 protein: ASSVASDQPQH
V gene: TRBV2
J gene: TRBJ1-5

CDR3 protein: ASSLAGIPEAF
V gene: TRBV28
J gene: TRBJ1-1

CDR3 protein: ASSPGGGGELF
V gene: TRBV11-3
J gene: TRBJ2-2

CDR3 protein: ASSQGDNYGYT
V gene: TRBV4-2
J gene: TRBJ1-2

CDR3 protein: ASGGYTDTQY
V gene: TRBV28
J gene: TRBJ2-3

CDR3 protein: ASSLVGVSGSYEQY
V gene: TRBV5-4
J gene: TRBJ2-7

CDR3 protein: ASSVGLAEETQY
V gene: TRBV9
J gene: TRBJ2-5

CDR3 protein: ASSPPGRSYEAYGYT
V gene: TRBV18
J gene: TRBJ1-2

CDR3 protein: ASSQVHPANYGYT
V gene: TRBV4-2
J gene: TRBJ1-2

CDR3 protein: ASSPRDRYQPQH
V gene: TRBV7-3
J gene: TRBJ1-5

CDR3 protein: ASSSRNEQF
V gene: TRBV7-6
J gene: TRBJ2-1

CDR3 protein: ASSTYYEQY
V gene: TRBV7-2
J gene: TRBJ2-7

CDR3 protein: ASSPRDRVEKLF
V gene: TRBV7-8
J gene: TRBJ1-4

CDR3 protein: ASSQGLATYTDTQY
V gene: TRBV4-3
J gene: TRBJ2-3

CDR3 protein: ASSRLAGSTDTQY
V gene: TRBV6-4
J gene: TRBJ2-3

CDR3 protein: ASSRTGLSYEQY
V gene: TRBV19
J gene: TRBJ2-7

CDR3 protein: AISGTGGDEQY
V gene: TRBV10-3
J gene: TRBJ2-7

CDR3 protein: ASSLALGETGELF
V gene: TRBV5-1
J gene: TRBJ2-2

CDR3 protein: ASSPGASGEETQY
V gene: TRBV4-2
J gene: TRBJ2-5

CDR3 protein: ASSLVAGGGGNEQF
V gene: TRBV5-1
J gene: TRBJ2-1